Given below is one TCR beta chain in context. No antigen is known for it. Germline-derived CDR1 and CDR2 are SGHRS and YFSETQ. The CDR3 is 14 residues long. V was clipped by 0 bases and J by 6 bases, with 7 bases between them. The sample is drawn from a study of cytomegalovirus exposure and HLA in healthy donors. Study observations and caveats: The authors later found HLA-associated TCR beta chains more clonally expanded than equally common others. As was reported, the HLA-A and HLA-B alleles of most subjects were accurately predicted from TCR beta sequences. The study recorded some 160 TCR beta chains that were cytomegalovirus-associated.

The donors comprised healthy bone marrow donors. Amplification used 60 Vbeta primers and 13 Jbeta primers. Profiled with immunoSEQ multiplex PCR; TCRdb holds only in-frame clones, not every one. The sample has about 160,000 clones; roughly 80% are singletons. The sequence derives from a man in his late teens or twenties in good health and CMV-seropositive. The V call is TRBV5-1, the J call TRBJ1-6; D might be TRBD1 (6 bases). Material for sequencing was PBMCs. This chain's CDR3 is CASSLDRANSPLHF. Written as DNA, the CDR3 is TGCGCCAGCAGCTTGGACAGGGCTAATTCACCCCTCCACTTT.